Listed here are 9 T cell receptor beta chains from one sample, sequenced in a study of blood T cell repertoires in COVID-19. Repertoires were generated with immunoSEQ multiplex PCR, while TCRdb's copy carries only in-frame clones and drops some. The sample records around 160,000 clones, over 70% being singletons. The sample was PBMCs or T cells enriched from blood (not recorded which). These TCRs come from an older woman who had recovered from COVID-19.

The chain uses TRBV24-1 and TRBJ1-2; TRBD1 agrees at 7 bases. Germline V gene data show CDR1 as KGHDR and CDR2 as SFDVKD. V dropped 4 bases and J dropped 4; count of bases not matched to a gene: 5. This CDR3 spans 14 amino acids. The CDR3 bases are TGTGCCACCAGTGAAATGACAGGGCCCTATGGCTACACCTTC. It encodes CATSEMTGPYGYTF.

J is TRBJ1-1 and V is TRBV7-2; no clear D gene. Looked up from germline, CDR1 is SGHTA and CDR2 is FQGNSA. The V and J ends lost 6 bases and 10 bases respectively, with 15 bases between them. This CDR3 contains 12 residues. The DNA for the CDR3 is TGTGCCAGCAGTTCCGGGAGGCGGGGAGCTTTCTTT. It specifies CASSSGRRGAFF.

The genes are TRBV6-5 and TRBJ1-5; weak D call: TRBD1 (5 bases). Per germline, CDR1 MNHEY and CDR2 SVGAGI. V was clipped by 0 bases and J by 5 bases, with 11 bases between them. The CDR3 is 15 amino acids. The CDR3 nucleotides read TGTGCCAGCAGTTACTCGCGGGGGGGGGATCAGCCCCAGCATTTT. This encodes CASSYSRGGDQPQHF.

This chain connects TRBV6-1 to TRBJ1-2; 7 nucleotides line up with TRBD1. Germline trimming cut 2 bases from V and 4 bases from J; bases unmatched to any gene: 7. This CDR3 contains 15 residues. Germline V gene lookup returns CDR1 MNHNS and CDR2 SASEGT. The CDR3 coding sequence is TGTGCCAGCAGTGAACTATTAAGGGGGCCCTATGGCTACACCTTC. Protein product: CASSELLRGPYGYTF.

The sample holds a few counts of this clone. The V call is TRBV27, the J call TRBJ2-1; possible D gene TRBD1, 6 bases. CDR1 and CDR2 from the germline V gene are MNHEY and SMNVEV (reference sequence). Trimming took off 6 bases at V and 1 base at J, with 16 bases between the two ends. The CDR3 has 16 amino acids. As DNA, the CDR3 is TGTGCCAGCAGCTATCCCTCAGGGGATTCCTACAATGAGCAGTTCTTC. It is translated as CASSYPSGDSYNEQFF.

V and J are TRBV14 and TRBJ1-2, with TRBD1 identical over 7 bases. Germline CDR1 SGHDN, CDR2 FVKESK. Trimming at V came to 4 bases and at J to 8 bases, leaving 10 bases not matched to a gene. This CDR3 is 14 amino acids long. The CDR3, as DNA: TGTGCCAGCAGCCCCTTCGGACAGGCCCACGGCTACACCTTC. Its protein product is CASSPFGQAHGYTF.

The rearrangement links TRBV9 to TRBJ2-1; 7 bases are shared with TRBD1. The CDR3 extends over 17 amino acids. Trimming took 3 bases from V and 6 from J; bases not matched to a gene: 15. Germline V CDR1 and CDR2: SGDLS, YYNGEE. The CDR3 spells CASSAWTGTGEGNEQFF. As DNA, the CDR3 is TGTGCCAGCAGCGCATGGACAGGTACTGGGGAAGGCAATGAGCAGTTCTTC. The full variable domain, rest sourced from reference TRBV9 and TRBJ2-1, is DSGVTQTPKHLITATGQRVTLRCSPRSGDLSVYWYQQSLDQGLQFLIQYYNGEERAKGNILERFSAQQFPDLHSELNLSSLELGDSALYFCASSAWTGTGEGNEQFFGPGTRLTVL.

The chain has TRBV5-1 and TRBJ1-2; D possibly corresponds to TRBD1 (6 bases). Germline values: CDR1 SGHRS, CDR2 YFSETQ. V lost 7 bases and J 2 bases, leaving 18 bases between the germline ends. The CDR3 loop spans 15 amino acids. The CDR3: CASAVRDTTNYGYTF. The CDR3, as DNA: TGCGCCAGCGCCGTACGGGACACTACCAACTATGGCTACACCTTC.

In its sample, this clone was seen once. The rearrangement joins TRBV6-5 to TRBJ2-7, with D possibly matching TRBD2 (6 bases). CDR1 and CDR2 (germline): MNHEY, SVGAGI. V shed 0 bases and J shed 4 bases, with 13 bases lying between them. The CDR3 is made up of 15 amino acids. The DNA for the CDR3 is TGTGCCAGCAGTTACTCGACCAGGGCGGGGTACGAGCAGTACTTC. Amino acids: CASSYSTRAGYEQYF.